This T cell receptor (beta chain) was retrieved from a study of blood T cell repertoires in COVID-19. About the study: Acute and convalescent COVID-19 specimens originated in the United States, Italy and Spain. The analysed material was cDNA or gDNA that came from T cells, B-cell-depleted T cells, or PBMCs.

Produced via immunoSEQ multiplex PCR; TCRdb's table is partial and in-frame only. The table has some 120,000 clones, around 89% seen once. The germline V gene encodes CDR1 LGHDT and CDR2 YNNKEL (reference sequence). Between the trimmed V and J ends, which lost 2 bases and 15 bases, there was a span of 17 bases. CDR3 length: 13 amino acids. Sequenced material: peripheral blood. V usage is TRBV3-1 (or the pseudogene TRBV3-2) and J usage is TRBJ2-4; a possible D gene is TRBD2 (5 bases). The sequence came from a human donor with acute or convalescent COVID-19. The donor label of this sample is uncertain. As DNA, the CDR3 is TGTGCCAGCAGCCAAACTTTCGGGCGGGCCTTGTACTTC. This gives the protein CASSQTFGRALYF.